The T cell receptor beta chain under discussion was sequenced for a study of cytomegalovirus exposure and HLA in healthy donors. Using immunoSEQ multiplex PCR, the repertoire was profiled, and TCRdb retains in-frame clones only, with some absent. The data show 100,000 to 150,000 clones, around nine tenths seen once. This clone appeared once. Germline assignment: CDR1 SGHDN and CDR2 FVKESK. V was shortened by 2 bases and J by 3 bases, with 5 bases between the two germline ends. The CDR3 loop spans 13 amino acids. The receptor was derived from a young woman in good health and CMV-seronegative. The chain carries TRBV14 and TRBJ2-1; D possibly corresponds to TRBD2 (5 bases). The specimen was PBMCs. This CDR3 reads CASSQRDYNEQFF. In DNA form, the CDR3 reads TGTGCCAGCAGCCAACGGGACTACAATGAGCAGTTCTTC.